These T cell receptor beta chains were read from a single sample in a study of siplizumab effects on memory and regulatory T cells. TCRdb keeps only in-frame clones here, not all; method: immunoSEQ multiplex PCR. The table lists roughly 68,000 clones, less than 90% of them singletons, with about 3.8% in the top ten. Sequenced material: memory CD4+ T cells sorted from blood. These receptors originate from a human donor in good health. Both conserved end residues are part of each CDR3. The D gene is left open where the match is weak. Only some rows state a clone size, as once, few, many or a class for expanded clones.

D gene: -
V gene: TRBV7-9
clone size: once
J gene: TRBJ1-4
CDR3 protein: CASSGGAHEKLFF
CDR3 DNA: TGTGCCAGCAGCGGGGGGGCGCATGAAAAACTGTTTTTT

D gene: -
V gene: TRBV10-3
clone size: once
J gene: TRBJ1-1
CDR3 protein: CAIRDIRATEAFF
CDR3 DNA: TGTGCCATCAGGGACATCCGGGCCACTGAAGCTTTCTTT

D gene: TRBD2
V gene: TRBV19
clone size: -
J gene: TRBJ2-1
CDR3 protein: CASSIRRHTGLAGVESYNEQFF
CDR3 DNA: TGTGCCAGTAGTATACGTAGGCACACGGGACTAGCGGGAGTAGAATCCTACAATGAGCAGTTCTTC

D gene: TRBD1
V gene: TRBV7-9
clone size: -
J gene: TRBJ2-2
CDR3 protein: CASSPGQGATGELFF
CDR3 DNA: TGTGCCAGCAGCCCGGGACAGGGGGCCACCGGGGAGCTGTTTTTT

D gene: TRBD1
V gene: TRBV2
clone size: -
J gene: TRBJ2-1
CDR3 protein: CASGTGTNNEQFF
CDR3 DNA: TGTGCCAGCGGGACAGGGACTAACAATGAGCAGTTCTTC

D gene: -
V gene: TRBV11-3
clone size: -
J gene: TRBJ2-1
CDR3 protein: CASSPGVEGREQFF
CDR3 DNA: TGTGCCAGCAGCCCAGGGGTAGAGGGGAGGGAGCAGTTCTTC

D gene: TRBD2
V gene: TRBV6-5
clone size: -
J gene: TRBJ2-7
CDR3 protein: CASSYSTGGDYEQYF
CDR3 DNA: TGTGCCAGCAGTTACTCGACGGGAGGGGACTACGAGCAGTACTTC

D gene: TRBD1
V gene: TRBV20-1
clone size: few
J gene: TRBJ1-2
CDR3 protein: CSAGQGPYTF
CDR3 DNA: TGCAGTGCTGGACAGGGGCCCTACACCTTC

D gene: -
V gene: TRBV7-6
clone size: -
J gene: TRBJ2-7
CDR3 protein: CASSLVGAGAGASYEQYF
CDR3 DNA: TGTGCCAGCAGCTTAGTGGGGGCTGGGGCGGGGGCATCCTACGAGCAGTACTTC

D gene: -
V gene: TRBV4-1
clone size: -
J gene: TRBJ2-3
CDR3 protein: CASSQGVSTDTQYF
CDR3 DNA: TGCGCCAGCAGCCAAGGGGTTAGCACAGATACGCAGTATTTT

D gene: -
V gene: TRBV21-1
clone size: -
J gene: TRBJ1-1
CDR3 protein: CASSKGKRGTENTEAFF
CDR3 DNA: TGTGCCAGCAGCAAAGGGAAAAGGGGGACAGAGAACACTGAAGCTTTCTTT

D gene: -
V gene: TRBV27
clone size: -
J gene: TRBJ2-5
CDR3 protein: CASRGIKETQYF
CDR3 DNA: TGTGCCAGTAGAGGGATTAAGGAGACCCAGTACTTC

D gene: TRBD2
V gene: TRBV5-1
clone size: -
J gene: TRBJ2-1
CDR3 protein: CASSGPLAGTYNEQFF
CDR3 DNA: TGCGCCAGCAGCGGACCCCTAGCGGGAACCTACAATGAGCAGTTCTTC

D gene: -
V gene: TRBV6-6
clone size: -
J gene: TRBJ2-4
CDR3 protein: CASTRTEDIQYF
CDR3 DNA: TGTGCCAGCACCAGGACAGAGGACATTCAGTACTTC